This T cell receptor beta chain is from a study of T cell repertoires in cytomegalovirus infection. TCRdb fed the reads into MiXCR, producing one record per CDR3 protein. Of 400,000 or so distinct CDR3 sequences listed, 15% to 20% are singletons. This clonotype has a count of ten or more. V was cut by 1 base and J by 1 base, with 10 bases left in between. The V gene's germline CDR1 is SGHTA and CDR2 FQGNSA. The CDR3 length is 16 residues. This rearrangement joins TRBV7-2 to TRBJ2-2; the D is unclear. The clonotype comes from a human donor in good health (CMV status not recorded). Some clones in this sample may be carry-over from other donors' samples. Sequencing input: PBMCs. CDR3 nucleotides: TGTGCCAGCAGCTTAGTGGTAGGGCAGAACACCGGGGAGCTGTTTTTT. Protein: CASSLVVGQNTGELFF.